This T cell receptor beta chain was sequenced for a study of blood T cell repertoires in COVID-19 (dated by TCRdb to about 2020). Concerning the study at large: Samples covering the acute and convalescent phases of COVID-19 were provided by collaborators in the United States, Italy and Spain. The prospective study material was composed of cDNA or gDNA derived from T cells, B-cell-depleted T cells, or PBMCs. Deeply sampled blood TCRbeta repertoires from subjects exposed to, actively infected with, or recovered from COVID-19 were included in the dataset. The repertoires were made available in a free public database intended to serve as a resource for research on the immune response to SARS-CoV-2. Samples came from the ongoing ImmuneRACE study (first 160 participants) plus 1,254 subjects from 6 global collaborators. Nearly every sample came with metadata listing a de-identified subject ID, COVID-19 status, age in years and sex. Where HLA class I and class II types were available, the types were taken from metadata supplied by the sample provider, not from assay-based typing. General study outcomes and caveats: The amount of clinical and demographic metadata varied by source and participant and was provided uncurated.

Its CDR3 holds 12 amino acids, cysteine through phenylalanine. CDR3 DNA only is kept here, 36 bases in frame from base 1. Taken from the germline V gene, the CDR1 and CDR2 loops are SNHLY and FYNNEI. The germline ends are 10 bases apart after V is trimmed by 7 bases and J by 6 bases. The immunoSEQ Assay, a bias-controlled multiplex PCR, was used to amplify TCRbeta CDR3 regions from genomic DNA. The authors processed their data as follows. The number of nucleated cells in each sample was estimated from the amplification of reference gene primers within the assay. To quantify the absolute abundance of each unique TCRbeta CDR3 rearrangement, sequence reads were collapsed and filtered. For each sample, productive Simpson clonality was calculated as the square root of Simpson's diversity index over productive rearrangements. Held by TCRdb, this immuneACCESS table contains in-frame sequences only and omits some clones. Under half of the omission traces to an unresolved V gene where checked; the cause of the rest is unknown. V and J calls and clone size are those listed in that table; D and trimming were worked out from the DNA. The sample table records tens of thousands of clones; around four fifths of these occur just once. Roughly 5% of the sample is taken by the ten largest.

On this clone itself: It has no known antigen specificity. No per-base quality is available; no much larger clone lies one base away.

Each collaborating institution followed its own protocols to collect whole blood in K2EDTA tubes. For TCRbeta analysis, collaborator samples were shipped as frozen whole blood, as isolated PBMCs, or as DNA extracted from either sample type. The V and J genes are TRBV2 and TRBJ2-1, with a weak D call of TRBD2 (6 bases match). Sequencing was done on a sample of peripheral blood. This receptor was identified in a man aged 70 or older with acute or convalescent COVID-19. The CDR3 protein: CASKGGSNEQFF. The DNA is as follows: TGTGCCAGCAAAGGAGGGTCCAATGAGCAGTTCTTC.